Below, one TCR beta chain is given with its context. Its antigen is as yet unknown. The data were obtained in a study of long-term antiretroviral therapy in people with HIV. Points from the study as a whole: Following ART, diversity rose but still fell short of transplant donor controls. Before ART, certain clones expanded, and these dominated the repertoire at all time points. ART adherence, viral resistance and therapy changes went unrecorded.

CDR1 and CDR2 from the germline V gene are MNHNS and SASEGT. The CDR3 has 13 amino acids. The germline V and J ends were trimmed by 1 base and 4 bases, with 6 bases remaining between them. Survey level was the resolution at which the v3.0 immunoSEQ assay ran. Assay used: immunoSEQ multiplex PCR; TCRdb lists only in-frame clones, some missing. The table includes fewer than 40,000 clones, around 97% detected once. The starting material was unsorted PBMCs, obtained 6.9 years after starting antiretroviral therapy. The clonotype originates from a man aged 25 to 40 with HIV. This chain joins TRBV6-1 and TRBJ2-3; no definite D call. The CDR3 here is CASSEGVADTQYF. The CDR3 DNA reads TGTGCCAGCAGTGAAGGGGTGGCAGATACGCAGTATTTT.